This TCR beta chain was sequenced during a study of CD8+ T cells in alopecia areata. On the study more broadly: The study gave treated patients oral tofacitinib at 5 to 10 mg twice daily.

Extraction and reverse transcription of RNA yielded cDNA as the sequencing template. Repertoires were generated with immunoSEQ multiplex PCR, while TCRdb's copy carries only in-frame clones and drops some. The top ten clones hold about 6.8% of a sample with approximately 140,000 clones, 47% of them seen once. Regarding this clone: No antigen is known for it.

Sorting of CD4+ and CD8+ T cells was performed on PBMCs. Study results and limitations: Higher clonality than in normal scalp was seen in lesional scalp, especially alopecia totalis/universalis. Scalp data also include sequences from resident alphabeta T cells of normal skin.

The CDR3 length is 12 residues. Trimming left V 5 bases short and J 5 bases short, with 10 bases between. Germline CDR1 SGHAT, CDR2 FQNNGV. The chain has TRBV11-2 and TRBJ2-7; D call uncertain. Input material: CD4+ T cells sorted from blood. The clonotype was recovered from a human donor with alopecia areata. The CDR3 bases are TGTGCCAGCAGCATTTACACTGACGAGCAGTACTTC. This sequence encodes CASSIYTDEQYF.